The 10 T cell receptor beta chains reported below all come from one sample, sequenced in a study of blood T cell repertoires in COVID-19. Some clones are missing from TCRdb's copy, which holds only in-frame ones; the method was immunoSEQ multiplex PCR. The table shows more than 150,000 clones, with roughly 87% occurring only once. Material for sequencing was PBMCs or T cells enriched from blood (not recorded which). Receptors were obtained from a woman aged 25 to 39 who had recovered from COVID-19.

This chain connects TRBV7-2 to TRBJ1-3; 8 nucleotides match TRBD1. V was pared by 2 bases and J by 3 bases, with 3 bases of the junction left unmatched. The CDR3 spans 15 residues. Germline loops: CDR1 SGHTA, CDR2 FQGNSA. Here the CDR3 reads CASSLLTGVGNTIYF. In nucleotides, the CDR3 is TGTGCCAGCAGCTTACTGACAGGGGTTGGAAACACCATATATTTT.

The chain uses TRBV7-2 and TRBJ1-6; tentative D call: TRBD1 (6 bases). The CDR3 covers 14 residues. CDR1 SGHTA and CDR2 FQGNSA come from the germline V gene. Deletions cut 5 bases from V and 10 bases from J, with 15 bases between. The CDR3 loop is CASSREQGWSPLHF. CDR3 coding DNA: TGTGCCAGCAGCCGTGAACAGGGTTGGTCACCCCTCCACTTT.

The rearrangement links TRBV7-9 to TRBJ2-3; D call uncertain. The CDR3 is 13 residues long. Germline-derived CDR1 and CDR2 are SEHNR and FQNEAQ (reference sequence). V lost 7 bases to trimming and J lost 4 bases, with 12 bases between them. In DNA form, the CDR3 reads TGTGCCAGCACCCGAAACTCGGCAGATACGCAGTATTTT. This gives the protein CASTRNSADTQYF.

J is TRBJ2-7 and V is TRBV12-3 or TRBV12-4; D ambiguous. This CDR3 is 11 amino acids long. The ends were cut back, 6 bases at V and 7 bases at J, with 10 bases in the middle. In DNA form, the CDR3 reads TGTGCCAGCAGCCTAACTTTTGAGCAGTACTTC. This encodes CASSLTFEQYF.

The chain is built from TRBV19 and TRBJ1-5, with D hard to call. In germline, CDR1 is LNHDA, CDR2 SQIVND (reference sequence). Trimming took off 3 bases at V and 5 bases at J, with 17 bases between the two ends. This CDR3 contains 16 residues. Here the CDR3 DNA reads TGTGCCAGTAGTATGGAGGGTTCCGGGGTTGATCAGCCCCAGCATTTT. Its translation is CASSMEGSGVDQPQHF.

This clone was seen a single time. The chain links TRBV14 to TRBJ2-1; maybe TRBD2 (6 bases). Germline CDR1 reads SGHDN; CDR2 reads FVKESK. The V end was cut by 2 bases, the J end by 5 bases, with 10 bases between. The CDR3 extends over 14 amino acids. The CDR3 is CASSQRDFNNEQFF. DNA of the CDR3: TGTGCCAGCAGCCAAAGGGACTTTAACAATGAGCAGTTCTTC.

In nucleotides, the CDR3 is TGTGCCAGCAGCTATACAGGGGTCTCGGGCACTGAAGCTTTCTTT. The encoded protein is CASSYTGVSGTEAFF. The gene calls are TRBV11-2 and TRBJ1-1; 7 bases agree with TRBD1. J lost 4 bases, V lost 4 bases, and 9 bases had no gene match. The CDR3 totals 15 residues. Germline loops: CDR1 SGHAT, CDR2 FQNNGV.

J is TRBJ2-2 and V is TRBV5-1; maybe TRBD2 (6 bases). Trimming took 0 bases from V and 1 from J, leaving 10 bases between them. Germline CDR1 SGHRS, CDR2 YFSETQ. CDR3 length equals 16 residues. CDR3 in DNA: TGCGCCAGCAGCTTGGTTGCGGGGATGAACACCGGGGAGCTGTTTTTT. Its protein product is CASSLVAGMNTGELFF.

The V and J genes are TRBV2 and TRBJ2-7; D possibly corresponds to TRBD2 (6 bases). V dropped 7 bases and J dropped 7 bases, with 23 bases sitting between them. Germline V gene sequence: CDR1 SNHLY, CDR2 FYNNEI. The CDR3 runs 15 residues. Here the CDR3 reads CASKWTGVTYEEQYF. DNA for the CDR3: TGTGCCAGCAAGTGGACGGGAGTCACCTACGAGGAGCAGTACTTC.

This chain links TRBV7-6 with TRBJ2-4; no firm D call. The V gene's germline CDR1 is SGHVS and CDR2 FNYEAQ. Deletions cut 1 base from V and 1 base from J, with 5 bases between. The CDR3 contains 14 residues. The chain's CDR3 is CASSLGGAKNIQYF. The CDR3 bases are TGTGCCAGCAGCTTAGGAGGCGCCAAAAACATTCAGTACTTC.